The entry below gives a single TCR beta chain sequence along with its context. Its antigen is currently unknown. Assay used: immunoSEQ multiplex PCR; TCRdb lists only in-frame clones, some missing. The table shows about 45,000 clones, with around 80% occurring only once. The data are from a study of T cell responses to AZD1222 COVID-19 vaccine. Study-wide results and limits: In all cases, repertoires were sampled only after the peak T cell response. Most donors were white British, females outnumbered males, and clonal diversity was possibly underestimated. Nearly half of spike-specific TCRs reportedly target variant regions that are unmutated in the B.1.351 and B.1.1.7 variants. Two AZD1222 doses significantly raised spike-specific TCR breadth and depth over controls.

The CDR3 has 17 residues. The V end lost 5 bases, the J end lost 8 bases, and 25 bases lay between the germline ends. Per germline, CDR1 MNHEY and CDR2 SMNVEV (reference sequence). This sequence was found in an adult who received the MenACWY meningococcal vaccine as a control. The sample in question was peripheral blood, obtained 28 days after the second dose of the MenACWY control vaccine. The V and J genes are TRBV27 and TRBJ2-1; maybe TRBD2 (5 bases). The CDR3 DNA is TGTGCCAGCAGTCCCGGTGGGAGCCCATACCCTGGAGATGAGCAGTTCTTC. Encoded protein: CASSPGGSPYPGDEQFF.